This paragraph covers one TCR beta chain sequence. The V end was cut by 1 base, the J end by 3 bases, with 6 bases between. This CDR3 spans 14 amino acids. Germline V gene data show CDR1 as LNHNV and CDR2 as YYDKDF (reference sequence). These data belong to a study of T-cell reconstitution after alpha-beta-depleted transplantation in children. Unique molecular identifiers were built into the TCRbeta library. In TCRdb, the PCR reads were re-called with MiXCR into one record per CDR3 protein. The sample has roughly 500,000 distinct CDR3 sequences; about 31% are singletons. This sequence was found in a human donor who donated a stem cell graft to a child with aplastic anemia. This material consisted of PBMCs from the stem cell graft donor, taken from the stem cell graft. The genes are TRBV15 and TRBJ2-2; D not certain. The CDR3 is CATSRVRDTGELFF. The CDR3 nucleotides read TGTGCCACCAGCAGAGTCAGAGACACCGGGGAGCTGTTTTTT.